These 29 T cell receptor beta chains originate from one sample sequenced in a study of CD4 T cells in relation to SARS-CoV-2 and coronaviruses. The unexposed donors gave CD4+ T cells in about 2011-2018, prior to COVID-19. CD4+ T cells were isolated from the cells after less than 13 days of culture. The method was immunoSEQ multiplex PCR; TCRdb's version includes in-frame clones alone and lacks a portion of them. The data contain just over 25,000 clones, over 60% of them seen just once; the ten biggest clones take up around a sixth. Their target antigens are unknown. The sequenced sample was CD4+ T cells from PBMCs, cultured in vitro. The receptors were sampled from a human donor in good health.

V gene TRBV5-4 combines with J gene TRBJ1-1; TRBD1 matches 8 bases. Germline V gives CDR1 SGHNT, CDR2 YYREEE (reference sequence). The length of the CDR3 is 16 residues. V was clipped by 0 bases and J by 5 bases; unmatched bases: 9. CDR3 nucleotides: TGTGCCAGCAGCTTGGGCATACAGGGGGGTACGACTGAAGCTTTCTTT. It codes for CASSLGIQGGTTEAFF.

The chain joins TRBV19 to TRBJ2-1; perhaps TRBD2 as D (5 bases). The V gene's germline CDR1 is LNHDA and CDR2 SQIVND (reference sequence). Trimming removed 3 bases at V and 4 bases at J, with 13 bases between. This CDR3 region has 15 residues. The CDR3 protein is CASSIDYQAYNEQFF. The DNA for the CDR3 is TGTGCCAGTAGTATTGACTACCAAGCTTACAATGAGCAGTTCTTC.

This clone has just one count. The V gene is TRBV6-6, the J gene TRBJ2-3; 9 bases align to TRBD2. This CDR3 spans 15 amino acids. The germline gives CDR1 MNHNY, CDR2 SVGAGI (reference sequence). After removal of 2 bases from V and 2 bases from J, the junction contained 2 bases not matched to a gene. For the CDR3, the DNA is TGTGCCAGCAGTTACCTAGCGGGGAACACAGATACGCAGTATTTT. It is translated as CASSYLAGNTDTQYF.

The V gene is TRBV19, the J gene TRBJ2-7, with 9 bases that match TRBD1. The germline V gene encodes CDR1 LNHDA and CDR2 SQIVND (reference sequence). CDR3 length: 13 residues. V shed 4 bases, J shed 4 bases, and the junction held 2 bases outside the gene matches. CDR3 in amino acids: CASSRDREYEQYF. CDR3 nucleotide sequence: TGTGCCAGTAGTAGGGACAGGGAGTACGAGCAGTACTTC.

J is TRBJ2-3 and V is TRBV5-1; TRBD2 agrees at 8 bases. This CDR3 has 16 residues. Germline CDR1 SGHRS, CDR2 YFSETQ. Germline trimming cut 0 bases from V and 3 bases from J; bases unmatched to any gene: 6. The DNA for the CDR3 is TGCGCCAGCAGCTTGGAGGGGCGGGGGGAAACAGATACGCAGTATTTT. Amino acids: CASSLEGRGETDTQYF. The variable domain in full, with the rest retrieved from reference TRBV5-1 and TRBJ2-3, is KAGVTQTPRYLIKTRGQQVTLSCSPISGHRSVSWYQQTPGQGLQFLFEYFSETQRNKGNFPGRFSGRQFSNSRSEMNVSTLELGDSALYLCASSLEGRGETDTQYFGPGTRLTVL.

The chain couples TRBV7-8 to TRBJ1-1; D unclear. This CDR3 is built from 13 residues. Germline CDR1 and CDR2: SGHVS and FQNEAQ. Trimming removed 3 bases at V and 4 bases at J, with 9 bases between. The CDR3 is CASSFGESTEAFF. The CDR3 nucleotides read TGTGCCAGCAGCTTTGGGGAGAGCACTGAAGCTTTCTTT.

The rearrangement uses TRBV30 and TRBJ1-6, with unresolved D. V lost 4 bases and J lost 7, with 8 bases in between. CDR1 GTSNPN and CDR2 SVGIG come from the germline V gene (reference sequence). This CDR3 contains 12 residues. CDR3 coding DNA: TGTGCCTGGAAAGATCAGAATTCACCCCTCCACTTT. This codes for CAWKDQNSPLHF. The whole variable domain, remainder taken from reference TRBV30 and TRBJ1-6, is SQTIHQWPATLVQPVGSPLSLECTVEGTSNPNLYWYRQAAGRGLQLLFYSVGIGQISSEVPQNLSASRPQDRQFILSSKKLLLSDSGFYLCAWKDQNSPLHFGNGTRLTVT.

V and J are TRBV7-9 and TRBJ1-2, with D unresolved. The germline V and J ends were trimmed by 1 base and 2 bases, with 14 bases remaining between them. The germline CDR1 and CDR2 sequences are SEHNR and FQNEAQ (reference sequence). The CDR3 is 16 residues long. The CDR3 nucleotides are TGTGCCAGCAGCTTAGATCTGGGCAGCGCGAACTATGGCTACACCTTC. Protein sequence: CASSLDLGSANYGYTF.

CDR3 coding DNA: TGTGCCAGCAGCCCCTCGGGGACAGAGCAGTTCTTC. Amino acids: CASSPSGTEQFF. The gene calls are TRBV7-3 and TRBJ2-1; TRBD1 is a possible D gene (6 bases). The V gene lost 5 bases and the J gene lost 10 bases, with 12 bases spanning the gap. CDR3 length: 12 residues. Germline CDR1 is SGHTA and CDR2 is FQGTGA. The variable domain in full, completed from reference TRBV7-3 and TRBJ2-1, reads GAGVSQTPSNKVTEKGKYVELRCDPISGHTALYWYRQSLGQGPEFLIYFQGTGAADDSGLPNDRFFAVRPEGSVSTLKIQRTERGDSAVYLCASSPSGTEQFFGPGTRLTVL.

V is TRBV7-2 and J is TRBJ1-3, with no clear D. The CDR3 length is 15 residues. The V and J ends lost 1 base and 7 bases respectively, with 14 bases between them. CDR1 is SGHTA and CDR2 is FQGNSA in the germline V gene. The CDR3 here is CASSLDPASSNTIYF. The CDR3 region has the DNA TGTGCCAGCAGCTTAGACCCTGCCTCTTCGAACACCATATATTTT.

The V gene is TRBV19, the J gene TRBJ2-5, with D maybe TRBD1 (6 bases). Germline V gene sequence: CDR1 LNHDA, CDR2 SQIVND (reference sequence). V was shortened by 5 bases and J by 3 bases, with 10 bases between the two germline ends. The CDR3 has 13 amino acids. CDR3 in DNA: TGTGCCAGTAGTTTGGACAGAGAAGAGACCCAGTACTTC. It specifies CASSLDREETQYF.

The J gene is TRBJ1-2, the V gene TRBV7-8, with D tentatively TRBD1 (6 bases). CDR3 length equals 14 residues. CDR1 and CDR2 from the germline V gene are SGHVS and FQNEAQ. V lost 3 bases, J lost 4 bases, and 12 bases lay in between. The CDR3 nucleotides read TGTGCCAGCAGCTTGGGGACAAGCACCTATGGCTACACCTTC. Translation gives CASSLGTSTYGYTF.

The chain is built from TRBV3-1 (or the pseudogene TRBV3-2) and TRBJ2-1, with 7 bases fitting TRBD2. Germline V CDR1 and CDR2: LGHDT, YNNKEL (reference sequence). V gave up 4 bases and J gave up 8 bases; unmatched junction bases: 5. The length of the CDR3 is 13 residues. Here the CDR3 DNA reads TGTGCCAGCAGCCCCCTGGGGGGGGATGAGCAGTTCTTC. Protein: CASSPLGGDEQFF.

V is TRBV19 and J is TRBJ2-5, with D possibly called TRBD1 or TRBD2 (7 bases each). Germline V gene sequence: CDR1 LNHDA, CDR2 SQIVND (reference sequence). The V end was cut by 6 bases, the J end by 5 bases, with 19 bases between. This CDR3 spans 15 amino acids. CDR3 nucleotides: TGTGCCAGTAGCCGAGCGGGGACAGCTCAGGAGACCCAGTACTTC. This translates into CASSRAGTAQETQYF.

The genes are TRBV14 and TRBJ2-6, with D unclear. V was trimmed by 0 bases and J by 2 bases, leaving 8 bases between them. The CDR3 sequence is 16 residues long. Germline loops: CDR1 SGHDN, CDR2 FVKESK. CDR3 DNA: TGTGCCAGCAGCCAAGAAATGTGGCCTGGGGCCAACGTCCTGACTTTC. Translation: CASSQEMWPGANVLTF.

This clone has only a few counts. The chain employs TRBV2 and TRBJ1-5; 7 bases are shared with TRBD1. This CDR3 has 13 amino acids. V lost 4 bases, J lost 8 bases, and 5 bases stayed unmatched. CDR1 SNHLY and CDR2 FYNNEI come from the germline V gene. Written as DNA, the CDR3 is TGTGCCAGCAGTGGGGACAGCGGGAAGCCCCAGCATTTT. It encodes CASSGDSGKPQHF.

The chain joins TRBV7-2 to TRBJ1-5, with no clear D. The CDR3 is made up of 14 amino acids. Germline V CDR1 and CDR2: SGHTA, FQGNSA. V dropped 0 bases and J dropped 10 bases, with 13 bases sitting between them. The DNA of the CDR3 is TGTGCCAGCAGCTTAGCGGGCATGGGAGGTCCCCAGCATTTT. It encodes CASSLAGMGGPQHF.

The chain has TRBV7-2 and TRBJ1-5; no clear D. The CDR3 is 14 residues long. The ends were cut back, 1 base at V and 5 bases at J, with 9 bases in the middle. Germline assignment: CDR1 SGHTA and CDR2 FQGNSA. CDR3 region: CASSLGLGYQPQHF. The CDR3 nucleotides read TGTGCCAGCAGCTTAGGACTGGGATATCAGCCCCAGCATTTT. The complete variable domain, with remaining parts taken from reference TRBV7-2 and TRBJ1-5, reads GAGVSQSPSNKVTEKGKDVELRCDPISGHTALYWYRQSLGQGLEFLIYFQGNSAPDKSGLPSDRFSAERTGGSVSTLTIQRTQQEDSAVYLCASSLGLGYQPQHFGDGTRLSIL.

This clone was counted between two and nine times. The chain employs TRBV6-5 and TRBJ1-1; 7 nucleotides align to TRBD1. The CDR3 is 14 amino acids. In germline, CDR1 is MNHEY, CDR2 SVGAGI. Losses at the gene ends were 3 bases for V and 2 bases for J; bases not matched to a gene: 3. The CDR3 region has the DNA TGTGCCAGCAGTTATCGGGACAGCAACACTGAAGCTTTCTTT. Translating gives CASSYRDSNTEAFF.

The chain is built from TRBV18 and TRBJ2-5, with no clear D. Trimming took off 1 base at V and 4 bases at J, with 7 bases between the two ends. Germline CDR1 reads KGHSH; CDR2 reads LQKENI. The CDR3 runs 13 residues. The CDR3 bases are TGTGCCAGCTCACCACGTAGTCTAGAGACCCAGTACTTC. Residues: CASSPRSLETQYF.

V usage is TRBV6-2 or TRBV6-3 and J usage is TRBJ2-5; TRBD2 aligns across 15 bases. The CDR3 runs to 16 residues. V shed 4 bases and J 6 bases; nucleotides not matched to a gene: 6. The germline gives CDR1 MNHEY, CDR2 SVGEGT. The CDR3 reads CASSSRTSGREKTQYF. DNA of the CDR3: TGTGCCAGCAGTTCCAGGACTAGCGGGAGGGAGAAGACCCAGTACTTC.

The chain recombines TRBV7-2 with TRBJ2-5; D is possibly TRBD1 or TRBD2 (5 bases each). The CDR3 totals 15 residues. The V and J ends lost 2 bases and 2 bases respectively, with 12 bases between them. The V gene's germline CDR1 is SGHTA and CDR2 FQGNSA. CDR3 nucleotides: TGTGCCAGCAGCTTAAGAGGGGATTATCAAGAGACCCAGTACTTC. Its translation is CASSLRGDYQETQYF. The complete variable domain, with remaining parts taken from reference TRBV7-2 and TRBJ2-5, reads GAGVSQSPSNKVTEKGKDVELRCDPISGHTALYWYRQSLGQGLEFLIYFQGNSAPDKSGLPSDRFSAERTGGSVSTLTIQRTQQEDSAVYLCASSLRGDYQETQYFGPGTRLLVL.

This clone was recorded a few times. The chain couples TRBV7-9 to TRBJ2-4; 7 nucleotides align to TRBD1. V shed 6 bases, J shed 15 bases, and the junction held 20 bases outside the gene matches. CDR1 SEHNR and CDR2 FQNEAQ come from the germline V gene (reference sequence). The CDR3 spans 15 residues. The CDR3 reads CASSHEQGDRALWYF. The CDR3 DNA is TGTGCCAGCAGTCACGAGCAAGGTGACAGGGCGTTGTGGTACTTC.

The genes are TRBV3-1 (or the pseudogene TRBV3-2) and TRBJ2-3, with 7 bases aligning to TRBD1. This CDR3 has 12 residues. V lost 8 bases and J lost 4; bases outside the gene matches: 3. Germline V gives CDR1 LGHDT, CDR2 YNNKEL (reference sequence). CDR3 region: CASGQEPDTQYF. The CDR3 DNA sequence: TGTGCCAGCGGACAGGAACCAGATACGCAGTATTTT.

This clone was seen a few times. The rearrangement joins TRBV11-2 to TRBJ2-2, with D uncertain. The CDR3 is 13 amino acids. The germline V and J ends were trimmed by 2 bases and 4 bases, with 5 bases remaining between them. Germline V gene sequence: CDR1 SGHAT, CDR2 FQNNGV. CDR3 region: CASSLQPTGELFF. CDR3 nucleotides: TGTGCCAGCAGCTTACAGCCCACCGGGGAGCTGTTTTTT. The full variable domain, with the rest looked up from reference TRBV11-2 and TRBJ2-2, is EAGVAQSPRYKIIEKRQSVAFWCNPISGHATLYWYQQILGQGPKLLIQFQNNGVVDDSQLPKDRFSAERLKGVDSTLKIQPAKLEDSAVYLCASSLQPTGELFFGEGSRLTVL.

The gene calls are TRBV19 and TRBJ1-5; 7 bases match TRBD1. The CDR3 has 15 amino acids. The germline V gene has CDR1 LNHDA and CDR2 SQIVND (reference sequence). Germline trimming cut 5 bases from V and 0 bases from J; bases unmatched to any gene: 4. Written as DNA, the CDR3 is TGTGCCAGTAGTGGTGGACAGGATAGCAATCAGCCCCAGCATTTT. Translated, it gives CASSGGQDSNQPQHF.

The CDR3: CASSLHLDSGNTIYF. The CDR3 DNA sequence: TGTGCCAGCAGCTTACATCTGGACTCTGGAAACACCATATATTTT. V is TRBV7-2 and J is TRBJ1-3; D call uncertain. The germline gives CDR1 SGHTA, CDR2 FQGNSA. The V gene lost 2 bases and the J gene lost 0 bases, with 8 bases spanning the gap. The CDR3 runs 15 residues.

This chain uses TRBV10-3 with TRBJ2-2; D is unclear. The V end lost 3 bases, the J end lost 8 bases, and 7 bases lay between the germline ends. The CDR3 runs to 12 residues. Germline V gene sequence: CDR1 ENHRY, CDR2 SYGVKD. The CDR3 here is CAISEIRGELFF. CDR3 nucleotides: TGTGCCATCAGTGAAATAAGAGGGGAGCTGTTTTTT.

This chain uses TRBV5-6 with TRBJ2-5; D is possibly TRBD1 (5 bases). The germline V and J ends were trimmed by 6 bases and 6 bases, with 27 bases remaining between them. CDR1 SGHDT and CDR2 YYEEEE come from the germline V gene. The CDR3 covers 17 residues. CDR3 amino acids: CASNPRFGREEGQTQYF. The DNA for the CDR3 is TGTGCCAGCAACCCCCGGTTCGGCAGGGAAGAAGGACAGACCCAGTACTTC.